The present T cell receptor beta chain was sequenced within a study of cytomegalovirus exposure and HLA in healthy donors (dated by TCRdb to about 2017). About the investigation overall: A later analysis indicated that the 120 validation repertoires were generated on the platform also employed for the 700 or so repertoires of the first cohort. To predict cytomegalovirus infection status, the study combined high-throughput TCR immunosequencing, statistical association of individual TCRs with disease status, and machine learning. The study aimed to test whether cataloging public T cell receptors could reveal signatures of past pathogen exposure. A separate validation cohort of approximately 120 different subjects was used in addition to the approximately 700-subject first cohort. Study-wide findings and limitations: In vitro tests confirmed that a few of the cytomegalovirus-associated TCR beta chains recognize cytomegalovirus antigens. The study gave a list of some 150 TCR beta chains associated with cytomegalovirus. Of the cluster scores, 90% to 95% were above 0 in a later analysis, which found that TCRs clustered in the first cohort also tended to co-occur in the 120 validation repertoires. All 130 or so repertoires were used to score co-occurrence in the validation cohort in a later analysis, because that analysis had no HLA typing for the cohort. The authors suggested that the approach could potentially be generalized to other disease states and immunological phenotypes. Most TCR sequences were observed very rarely across donors, whereas some public TCRs were present in many individuals. In both the original and validation cohorts, the classifier was reported to diagnose cytomegalovirus status with high specificity and sensitivity.

Note on this clone: The antigen it binds to is not known. No much larger clonotype is one base removed from it; base qualities were not supplied.

The library was produced with the immunoSEQ multiplex PCR assay. The original pipeline was this. A statistical classification framework was built for diagnosing cytomegalovirus status from the catalog of TCR beta chain sequences. The source is immuneACCESS, and TCRdb retained only in-frame sequences with V and J called. Part of the clones is not carried over; for the studies checked, unresolved V genes explain less than half of this, and the remainder is unexplained. V, J and clone size are those of that table, while D and trimming were read from the DNA. The sample contains more than 60,000 clones, approximately 97% of them found a single time. 1.5% to 2% of the sample rests with the top ten. Donors formed part of the validation cohort, which comprised 95 to 150 subjects and was distinct from the first cohort of 666 subjects. The sequenced sample was PBMCs. This TCR came from a woman between 18 and 29 years old in good health and CMV-seropositive.

The CDR3 protein sequence reads: CASSAGPGNEQFF. The DNA sequence is given as TGTGCCAGTAGTGCGGGCCCGGGGAATGAGCAGTTCTTC. The receptor chain draws on TRBV19 and TRBJ2-1, with a weak D call of TRBD2 (5 bases match). CDR1 LNHDA and CDR2 SQIVND are derived from the germline V gene (reference sequence). The CDR3 goes from the cysteine to the phenylalanine over 13 residues. Only the CDR3 DNA is retained, 39 bases long and in frame from the first base. Deletion took 5 bases off V and 7 bases off J, with a span of 12 bases between the germline ends.